What follows are 3 T cell receptor beta chains derived from one specimen sequenced in a study of OX40 agonist ivuxolimab in advanced cancers. Method: immunoSEQ multiplex PCR; TCRdb's copy keeps in-frame clones and lacks some. The table lists fewer than 80,000 clones, around 84% of them singletons. Material: CD4+ or CD8+ T cells sorted from blood, obtained in a trial of the OX40 agonist ivuxolimab. Every receptor here comes from an adult with an advanced solid tumor such as melanoma, head and neck, liver or kidney cancer.

The V gene is TRBV5-4, the J gene TRBJ1-2; 7 nucleotides align to TRBD1. J gave up 1 base and V 0 bases, and 0 bases lay outside the gene matches. CDR1 and CDR2 (germline): SGHNT, YYREEE (reference sequence). This CDR3 region has 14 residues. CDR3: CASSLGQGNYGYTF. In nucleotides, the CDR3 is TGTGCCAGCAGCTTGGGACAGGGTAACTATGGCTACACCTTC.

The V call is TRBV19, the J call TRBJ1-5; D might be TRBD1 (5 bases). The CDR3 loop spans 15 amino acids. Germline V gene data show CDR1 as LNHDA and CDR2 as SQIVND (reference sequence). Trimming pared 5 bases from V and 7 bases from J, leaving 18 bases between. CDR3 nucleotides: TGTGCCAGTAGTCCCGGGTGGGGGGGACGGCAGCCCCAGCATTTT. Encoded protein: CASSPGWGGRQPQHF.

This clone has a handful of counts. The chain has TRBV19 and TRBJ2-1, with TRBD1 matching 10 bases. The J segment lost 4 bases and the V segment lost 4 bases, leaving 4 bases of the junction unmatched. This CDR3 has 15 residues. Germline CDR1 reads LNHDA; CDR2 reads SQIVND (reference sequence). Here the CDR3 reads CASSTVGQGYNEQFF. CDR3 bases: TGTGCCAGTAGTACGGTGGGACAGGGGTACAATGAGCAGTTCTTC. The full variable domain, with the rest looked up from reference TRBV19 and TRBJ2-1, is DGGITQSPKYLFRKEGQNVTLSCEQNLNHDAMYWYRQDPGQGLRLIYYSQIVNDFQKGDIAEGYSVSREKKESFPLTVTSAQKNPTAFYLCASSTVGQGYNEQFFGPGTRLTVL.